What follows are 29 T cell receptor beta chains derived from one specimen sequenced in a study of lung T cells in sarcoidosis with Löfgren's syndrome (dated by TCRdb to about 2017). TCRdb lists the instrument as Illumina MiSeq. The public reads were quality trimmed at Q25 with fastp and then assembled into clones with MiXCR by TCRdb, keeping productive beta chains. Rows with one shared CDR3 protein collapse into an entry with the most common genes and DNA. Here the sample has over 2,000 distinct CDR3 sequences; roughly 20% occur a single time. The ten largest make up roughly an eighth of the sample. Sequenced material: CD4+ T cells from bronchoalveolar lavage. The receptors were sampled from a human donor with sarcoidosis (Löfgren's syndrome or another form), or a control subject (not recorded which).

This clonotype rates as medium-sized (0.01 to 0.1%). This sequence joins TRBV6-4 and TRBJ2-5, with TRBD1 identical over 7 bases. V shed 6 bases, J shed 4 bases, and the junction held 8 bases outside the gene matches. The length of the CDR3 is 14 residues. Germline V gives CDR1 MRHNA, CDR2 SNTAGT. DNA for the CDR3: TGTGCCAGCAGCGAGACAGGGTTAACAGAGACCCAGTACTTC. Residues: CASSETGLTETQYF.

In regard to this clonotype: The germline gene is not matched at one end of the junction; a read error may be the cause. The chain joins TRBV3-1 to TRBJ1-1, with D possibly being TRBD1 (5 bases). The germline CDR1 and CDR2 sequences are LGHDT and YNNKEL (reference sequence). The CDR3 loop spans 14 amino acids. CDR3 sequence (DNA): TGCGCCAGCAGCCAAGATATATGGGGGAACGAAGCTTCCTTT. Its protein is CASSQDIWGNEASF.

This clonotype has a count of ten or more. The V gene is TRBV5-1, the J gene TRBJ2-5, with D perhaps matching TRBD1 (5 bases). Trimming left V 4 bases short and J 6 bases short, with 19 bases between. Per the germline V gene, CDR1 is SGHRS and CDR2 is YFSETQ. CDR3 size: 15 residues. CDR3 nucleotide sequence: TGCGCCAGCAGCCCTGTGGAAGGGGCAGGAAAGACCCAGTACTTC. It specifies CASSPVEGAGKTQYF.

In its sample, this clonotype is medium-sized (0.01 to 0.1%). The CDR3 DNA reads TGTGCCAGCAGCTCCAGGACCCAAAGTGGGGAGACCCAGTACTTC. As protein: CASSSRTQSGETQYF. The chain couples TRBV7-2 to TRBJ2-5; the D is unclear. This CDR3 has 15 residues. Germline CDR1 reads SGHTA; CDR2 reads FQGNSA. Trimming left V 4 bases short and J 5 bases short, with 17 bases between.

A word on this clonotype: Likely a read error: the CDR3 ends without its conserved phenylalanine or tryptophan. The chain links TRBV11-2 to TRBJ2-3, with D uncertain. Germline V gene data show CDR1 as SGHAT and CDR2 as FQNNGV. The CDR3 is 14 residues long. Trimming took 0 bases from V and 6 from J, leaving 10 bases between them. The CDR3 loop reads CASSLELVGDTQYL. CDR3 DNA: TGTGCCAGCAGCTTAGAGCTAGTAGGTGATACGCAGTATCTT.

The chain employs TRBV28 and TRBJ2-7; D might be TRBD1 (7 bases). Looked up from germline, CDR1 is MDHEN and CDR2 is SYDVKM. This CDR3 is 13 amino acids long. The ends were cut back, 7 bases at V and 6 bases at J, with 16 bases in the middle. The CDR3 DNA reads as TGTGCCAGCACGAGGGGGCAGGGGGGCGAGCAGTACTTC. Translated: CASTRGQGGEQYF. Based on the CDR3 plus reference TRBV28 and TRBJ2-7, the full variable domain is DVKVTQSSRYLVKRTGEKVFLECVQDMDHENMFWYRQDPGLGLRLIYFSYDVKMKEKGDIPEGYSVSREKKERFSLILESASTNQTSMYLCASTRGQGGEQYFGPGTRLTVT.

This clonotype is medium-sized within its sample. The CDR3 region is CASSLSGGGQETQYF. The DNA for the CDR3 is TGTGCCAGCAGCTTATCCGGGGGAGGCCAAGAGACCCAGTACTTC. This chain joins TRBV11-2 and TRBJ2-5; D perhaps matches TRBD2 (6 bases). With 2 bases removed from V and 1 base from J, the gap between germline ends came to 11 bases. Per the germline V gene, CDR1 is SGHAT and CDR2 is FQNNGV. This CDR3 has 15 residues.

The chain joins TRBV6-9 to TRBJ1-1; no clear D. The germline V gene has CDR1 MNHGY and CDR2 SVAAGI. V gave up 4 bases and J gave up 1 base, with 1 base separating them. CDR3 size: 11 residues. This CDR3 is CASSSNTEAFF. The CDR3 nucleotides are TGTGCCAGCAGTTCGAACACTGAAGCTTTCTTT.

This clonotype counts as medium-sized. The V and J genes are TRBV3-1 and TRBJ2-5; D gene unclear. The V gene lost 2 bases and the J gene lost 1 base, with 8 bases spanning the gap. CDR1 and CDR2 from the germline V gene are LGHDT and YNNKEL (reference sequence). There are 14 residues in the CDR3. The CDR3: CASSQLDRQETQYF. CDR3 DNA: TGTGCCAGCAGCCAACTGGATCGCCAAGAGACCCAGTACTTC.

Concerning this clonotype itself: At one boundary the junction diverges from the germline segment, which might be a read error. The rearrangement joins TRBV7-8 to TRBJ2-3; D might be TRBD1 or TRBD2, each matching 6 bases. The CDR3 consists of 16 residues. Germline CDR1 reads SGHVS; CDR2 reads FQNEAQ. The CDR3 here is CASSHSGAASTDTLCF. CDR3 DNA: TGTGCCAGCAGCCACTCGGGGGCCGCTAGCACAGATACGCTGTGTTTT.

This chain joins TRBV4-1 and TRBJ2-7, with D perhaps matching TRBD1 (6 bases). Between the trimmed V and J ends, which lost 4 bases and 6 bases, there was a span of 13 bases. The CDR3 runs to 13 residues. The germline CDR1 and CDR2 sequences are MGHRA and YSYEKL. CDR3 DNA: TGCGCCAGCAGCCCCGCACAGGGTACCGAGCAGTACTTC. This gives the protein CASSPAQGTEQYF.

This clonotype is medium-sized (0.01 to 0.1%). This rearrangement joins TRBV2 to TRBJ2-3, with D maybe TRBD1 (5 bases). CDR1 SNHLY and CDR2 FYNNEI come from the germline V gene. The CDR3 runs 13 residues. The V and J ends lost 4 bases and 5 bases respectively, with 10 bases between them. CDR3 in DNA: TGTGCCAGCAGTGGACAGTCAAGAGATACGCAGTATTTT. This encodes CASSGQSRDTQYF.

Of note for this clonotype: A read error may be the cause here, since a much bigger clone is one base away. The chain combines TRBV29-1 with TRBJ1-4; D gene uncertain. V was cut by 6 bases and J by 3 bases, with 11 bases left in between. CDR1 and CDR2 from the germline V gene are SQVTM and ANQGSEA. The CDR3 consists of 13 residues. CDR3 in amino acids: CSVGVFANEKLFF. The CDR3 DNA sequence: TGCAGCGTCGGCGTTTTTGCTAATGAAAAACTGTTTTTT.

This clonotype is medium-sized by share. The V and J genes are TRBV7-2 and TRBJ1-3, with D unresolved. The CDR3 covers 13 residues. Germline values: CDR1 SGHTA, CDR2 FQGNSA. V was trimmed by 8 bases and J by 4 bases, leaving 12 bases between them. The DNA of the CDR3 is TGTGCCAGCGGGGTCGTTGAGGGAAACACCATATATTTT. This codes for CASGVVEGNTIYF.

This clonotype is labeled medium-sized (0.01 to 0.1%). V is TRBV5-1 and J is TRBJ1-1, with unresolved D. V dropped 4 bases and J dropped 1 base, with 8 bases sitting between them. The CDR3 contains 13 residues. Germline lookup yields CDR1 SGHRS and CDR2 YFSETQ. The CDR3 spells CASSMERNTEAFF. DNA for the CDR3: TGCGCCAGCAGCATGGAAAGGAACACTGAAGCTTTCTTT.

By share, this clonotype counts as medium-sized. This chain connects TRBV20-1 to TRBJ2-7, with TRBD1 identical over 7 bases. The CDR3 totals 12 residues. CDR1 is DFQATT, CDR2 SNEGSKA, per germline (reference sequence). The ends lost 1 base at V and 6 bases at J; junction bases unmatched: 3. In nucleotides, the CDR3 is TGCAGTGCTAGAGTGAGGGACAGCGAGCAGTACTTC. Its protein is CSARVRDSEQYF.

V is TRBV2 and J is TRBJ1-6; tentative D call: TRBD1 (5 bases). This CDR3 region has 14 residues. Per the germline V gene, CDR1 is SNHLY and CDR2 is FYNNEI. Trimming took 6 bases from V and 10 from J, leaving 16 bases between them. The CDR3 nucleotides read TGTGCCAGCAGCGGCGGCACGGGGCAATCACCCCTCCACTTT. Translating it yields CASSGGTGQSPLHF. The whole variable domain, filled in from reference TRBV2 and TRBJ1-6, reads EPEVTQTPSHQVTQMGQEVILRCVPISNHLYFYWYRQILGQKVEFLVSFYNNEISEKSEIFDDQFSVERPDGSNFTLKIRSTKLEDSAMYFCASSGGTGQSPLHFGNGTRLTVT.

This clonotype was recorded many times. V usage is TRBV5-1 and J usage is TRBJ1-3; D is unclear. Per the germline V gene, CDR1 is SGHRS and CDR2 is YFSETQ. Between the trimmed V and J ends, which lost 7 bases and 0 bases, there was a span of 11 bases. The CDR3 runs to 14 residues. CDR3 nucleotides: TGCGCCAGCGCGGAGGCAAGCTCTGGAAACACCATATATTTT. Amino acids: CASAEASSGNTIYF.

This clonotype was detected ten times or more. The V and J genes are TRBV20-1 and TRBJ2-1, with D possibly matching TRBD1 (5 bases). CDR1 and CDR2 (germline): DFQATT, SNEGSKA (reference sequence). CDR3 size: 18 residues. Between the trimmed V and J ends, which lost 0 bases and 0 bases, there was a span of 18 bases. In nucleotides, the CDR3 is TGCAGTGCTAGAGATCTTTTGAGAAACACAGGCTCCTACAATGAGCAGTTCTTC. It is translated as CSARDLLRNTGSYNEQFF.

V is TRBV7-6 and J is TRBJ2-7, with 8 bases fitting TRBD1. CDR1 is SGHVS and CDR2 is FNYEAQ in the germline V gene. The CDR3 has 16 residues. The V segment lost 1 base and the J segment 2 bases; nucleotides outside the gene matches: 7. Written as DNA, the CDR3 is TGTGCCAGCAGCTTAGGAGAACCAGGGGGCGCCTACGAGCAGTACTTC. Translating gives CASSLGEPGGAYEQYF.

In this sample, this clonotype is medium-sized. V is TRBV28 and J is TRBJ2-7; 7 positions match TRBD1. The CDR3 extends over 17 amino acids. J gave up 4 bases and V 2 bases, and 14 bases lay outside the gene matches. Germline loops: CDR1 MDHEN, CDR2 SYDVKM. Here the CDR3 DNA reads TGTGCCAGCAGTTTACCCAGAACGGACAGGAACAAATACGAGCAGTACTTC. Translating it yields CASSLPRTDRNKYEQYF.

This clonotype turned up a few times. A much bigger clone sits one base away, suggesting this may be a read error. The chain couples TRBV10-2 to TRBJ2-1; D remains ambiguous. The ends were cut back, 6 bases at V and 9 bases at J, with 15 bases in the middle. Germline values: CDR1 WSHSY, CDR2 SAAADI. The CDR3 is 13 amino acids. The CDR3 loop reads CASRPDAWGEQFF. The DNA for the CDR3 is TGCGCCAGCAGGCCGGACGCCTGGGGTGAGCAGTTCTTC.

This clonotype is deemed medium-sized. The rearrangement uses TRBV28 and TRBJ2-7; the D gene is possibly TRBD2 (6 bases). The CDR3 consists of 14 residues. Trimming stripped 9 bases from V and 0 bases from J, with 15 bases between. Germline V gives CDR1 MDHEN, CDR2 SYDVKM. The CDR3 nucleotides read TGTGCCAGTGACCACGGGGGAAACTCCTACGAGCAGTACTTC. It codes for CASDHGGNSYEQYF.

Judged by abundance, this clonotype is large. V usage is TRBV15 and J usage is TRBJ2-1, with no clear D. CDR1 LNHNV and CDR2 YYDKDF come from the germline V gene (reference sequence). Trimming removed 0 bases at V and 9 bases at J, with 6 bases between. The CDR3 spans 12 residues. The DNA of the CDR3 is TGTGCCACCAGCAGAGATAGGTCTGAGCAGTTCTTC. Protein product: CATSRDRSEQFF. Variable domain in full (rest from reference TRBV15 and TRBJ2-1): DAMVIQNPRYQVTQFGKPVTLSCSQTLNHNVMYWYQQKSSQAPKLLFHYYDKDFNNEADTPDNFQSRRPNTSFCFLDIRSPGLGDTAMYLCATSRDRSEQFFGPGTRLTVL.

This clonotype was counted at least ten times. The rearrangement joins TRBV5-1 to TRBJ2-7, with D unresolved. There are 12 residues in the CDR3. Trimming shortened V by 4 bases and J by 1 base, and 6 bases separated the two germline ends. Germline values: CDR1 SGHRS, CDR2 YFSETQ. The CDR3 nucleotides read TGCGCCAGCAGCCGAGAATCCTACGAGCAGTACTTC. Protein: CASSRESYEQYF.

In this sample, this clonotype is medium-sized. This chain connects TRBV15 to TRBJ2-6; D is possibly TRBD1 or TRBD2 (5 bases each). The CDR3 contains 15 residues. Per germline, CDR1 LNHNV and CDR2 YYDKDF (reference sequence). Trimming removed 0 bases at V and 2 bases at J, with 5 bases between. The DNA of the CDR3 is TGTGCCACCAGCAGAGAGGGGGCTGGGGCCAACGTCCTGACTTTC. Amino acid sequence: CATSREGAGANVLTF.

This clonotype is categorized as large (0.1 to 1%). The CDR3 sequence is CASRAEQNTEAFF. Written as DNA, the CDR3 is TGTGCCAGCAGGGCCGAACAGAACACTGAAGCTTTCTTT. The V gene is TRBV6-1, the J gene TRBJ1-1; no reliable D call. Germline CDR1 reads MNHNS; CDR2 reads SASEGT. The CDR3 totals 13 residues. Trimming left V 6 bases short and J 1 base short, with 9 bases between.

This clonotype was detected many times. This chain connects TRBV7-2 to TRBJ1-3; the D gene is possibly TRBD1 (5 bases). The V end was cut by 1 base, the J end by 7 bases, with 8 bases between. The CDR3 length is 13 residues. CDR1 and CDR2 from the germline V gene are SGHTA and FQGNSA. This CDR3 reads CASSLVQGNTIYF. As DNA, the CDR3 is TGTGCCAGCAGCTTAGTCCAGGGCAACACCATATATTTT.

Ten or more counts support this clonotype. The rearrangement joins TRBV11-3 to TRBJ2-3; no definite D call. CDR3 length equals 13 residues. In germline, CDR1 is SGHNT, CDR2 YENEEA. V gave up 5 bases and J gave up 5 bases, with 11 bases separating them. CDR3 in amino acids: CASSHRPGDTQYF. As DNA, the CDR3 is TGTGCCAGCAGCCACCGACCGGGAGATACGCAGTATTTT.